A selection of T cell receptor beta chains follows, all from one sample in a study of T cell repertoires in cytomegalovirus infection. TCRdb reprocessed the reads with MiXCR, giving one entry per CDR3 protein. The table records 630,000 or so distinct CDR3 sequences, approximately 24% of them present only once. Sequencing was carried out using CD8+ T cells from PBMCs. The receptors here all came from a human donor in good health (CMV status not recorded). Some clones in this sample may be carry-over from other donors' samples. Both conserved end residues are part of each CDR3. D genes are given only for firm matches. Size is omitted from some rows. Given values are once, few, many or a class for expanded clones.

j_call | d_call | v_call | clone_size | cdr3_aa | cdr3_nt
TRBJ2-5 | TRBD2 | TRBV7-2 | many | CASSLVAGVLETQYF | TGTGCCAGCAGCTTGGTAGCGGGGGTCTTAGAGACCCAGTACTTC
TRBJ2-3 | TRBD2 | TRBV5-5 | - | CASSLAWSGGLVGTDTQYF | TGTGCCAGCAGCTTGGCCTGGAGCGGGGGTTTGGTTGGGACAGATACGCAGTATTTT
TRBJ2-5 | - | TRBV11-1 | many | CASSSNREETQYF | TGTGCCAGCAGCTCAAACAGGGAGGAGACCCAGTACTTC
TRBJ2-2 | TRBD1 | TRBV29-1 | few | CSVVDRGTGELFF | TGCAGCGTTGTCGACAGGGGCACCGGGGAGCTGTTTTTT
TRBJ2-1 | - | TRBV3-1 | - | CASSQEASDNEQFF | TGTGCCAGCAGCCAAGAAGCCAGTGACAATGAGCAGTTCTTC
TRBJ1-4 | - | TRBV6-5 | many | CASSYSGQGGEKLFF | TGTGCCAGCAGTTACTCCGGGCAGGGTGGTGAAAAACTGTTTTTT
TRBJ2-4 | - | TRBV6-1 | few | CATDQGILAKNIQYF | TGTGCCACCGATCAGGGTATCCTAGCCAAAAACATTCAGTACTTC
TRBJ2-3 | - | TRBV28 | few | CASSYPPVTDTQYF | TGTGCCAGCAGTTACCCCCCAGTGACAGATACGCAGTATTTT
TRBJ1-5 | TRBD1 | TRBV5-1 | few | CASSATGVGNQPQHF | TGCGCCAGCAGCGCGACAGGGGTAGGCAATCAGCCCCAGCATTTT
TRBJ1-4 | - | TRBV20-1 | - | CSARDESASLFF | TGCAGTGCTAGAGATGAGTCCGCCAGCTTGTTTTTT
TRBJ2-1 | TRBD1 | TRBV27 | few | CASSLSITGGNEQFF | TGTGCCAGCAGTTTATCAATTACAGGGGGCAATGAGCAGTTCTTC
TRBJ1-1 | - | TRBV29-1 | - | CSAVDSTNTEAFF | TGCAGCGCAGTAGACAGTACAAACACTGAAGCTTTCTTT
TRBJ1-1 | - | TRBV29-1 | few | CSVESQAKAFF | TGCAGCGTTGAAAGCCAGGCTAAAGCTTTCTTT
TRBJ2-2 | - | TRBV12-3/TRBV12-4 | many | CASSSETGELFF | TGTGCCAGCAGTTCGGAGACCGGGGAGCTGTTTTTT
TRBJ2-2 | TRBD1 | TRBV7-9 | - | CASTRQGRNPTGELFF | TGTGCCAGCACGAGACAGGGGCGGAACCCCACCGGGGAGCTGTTTTTT
TRBJ1-3 | - | TRBV15 | - | CATSPDRAGNTIYF | TGTGCCACCAGCCCTGACAGAGCTGGAAACACCATATATTTT
TRBJ2-5 | - | TRBV7-6 | - | CASSLAGIQENQYF | TGTGCCAGCAGCTTAGCAGGGATCCAAGAGAACCAGTACTTC
TRBJ2-5 | - | TRBV7-6 | many | CASSPSSVRTQYF | TGTGCCAGCAGCCCCTCGAGCGTAAGGACCCAGTACTTC
TRBJ2-1 | - | TRBV5-6 | - | CASSLRQDPSSYNEQFF | TGTGCCAGCAGCCTCCGACAGGACCCTAGCTCCTACAATGAGCAGTTCTTC
TRBJ1-6 | - | TRBV20-1 | few | CSAPIIPTGPHNSPLHF | TGCAGTGCTCCCATTATCCCTACGGGACCCCACAATTCACCCCTCCACTTT
TRBJ2-1 | - | TRBV6-2/TRBV6-3 | many | CASSWDTQGDGRNEQFF | TGTGCCAGCAGTTGGGACACGCAGGGTGATGGGCGCAATGAGCAGTTCTTC
TRBJ1-2 | - | TRBV7-9 | many | CASITGSRYTF | TGTGCCAGCATCACAGGGTCCCGCTACACCTTC
TRBJ1-1 | - | TRBV5-6 | - | CASSLGTVGLASMNTEAFF | TGTGCCAGCAGCTTGGGGACGGTCGGTCTCGCATCAATGAACACTGAAGCTTTCTTT
TRBJ2-1 | - | TRBV6-6 | - | CASSPYTLRDYNEQFF | TGTGCCAGCAGCCCCTACACCCTCCGGGACTACAATGAGCAGTTCTTC
TRBJ1-1 | TRBD1 | TRBV28 | many | CASSHRGGEAFF | TGTGCCAGCAGTCACAGGGGTGGTGAAGCTTTCTTT
TRBJ1-1 | TRBD1 | TRBV7-9 | - | CASSATGTGSTEAFF | TGTGCCAGCAGTGCTACGGGGACAGGGAGCACTGAAGCTTTCTTT
TRBJ2-5 | - | TRBV6-5 | - | CASSYGGLETQYF | TGTGCCAGCAGTTACGGGGGGCTAGAGACCCAGTACTTC
TRBJ1-2 | - | TRBV7-9 | many | CASSPGRFGYANYGYTF | TGTGCCAGCAGCCCCGGCCGTTTTGGTTACGCGAACTATGGCTACACCTTC
TRBJ2-1 | - | TRBV29-1 | - | CSVGQFVYNEQFF | TGCAGCGTTGGACAGTTTGTCTACAATGAGCAGTTCTTC
TRBJ1-2 | - | TRBV2 | few | CASSESSSGYTF | TGTGCCAGCAGTGAATCCAGTAGTGGCTACACCTTC
TRBJ2-1 | - | TRBV7-9 | many | CASTLGDYNEQFF | TGTGCCAGTACCCTCGGGGATTACAATGAGCAGTTCTTC
TRBJ2-3 | - | TRBV28 | many | CASSPTTDTQYF | TGTGCCAGCAGTCCTACTACAGATACGCAGTATTTT
TRBJ1-1 | TRBD1 | TRBV27 | - | CASSSRRGQGAVNTEAFF | TGTGCCAGCAGTTCGCGGAGGGGTCAGGGGGCAGTGAACACTGAAGCTTTCTTT
TRBJ2-5 | - | TRBV6-2/TRBV6-3 | many | CASSYSRGWISGYQETQYF | TGTGCCAGCAGTTACTCCAGAGGGTGGATATCGGGATACCAAGAGACCCAGTACTTC
TRBJ2-1 | - | TRBV7-2 | many | CASSVGLEQFF | TGTGCCAGCAGCGTAGGGCTTGAGCAGTTCTTC
TRBJ1-1 | TRBD1 | TRBV20-1 | once | CSARQLQGGNTEAFF | TGCAGTGCTAGACAATTACAGGGGGGGAACACTGAAGCTTTCTTT
TRBJ2-3 | TRBD1 | TRBV6-2/TRBV6-3 | - | CASSYSDRGGTQYF | TGTGCCAGCAGTTACTCGGACAGGGGAGGTACGCAGTATTTT
TRBJ2-3 | - | TRBV7-6 | many | CASSLDEGRPADTQYF | TGTGCCAGCAGCTTAGATGAGGGACGCCCGGCAGATACGCAGTATTTT
TRBJ2-1 | - | TRBV7-9 | - | CASSQGTPSYNEQFF | TGTGCCAGCAGCCAGGGGACACCCTCCTACAATGAGCAGTTCTTC
TRBJ1-1 | - | TRBV7-6 | many | CASSLGGGANTEAFF | TGTGCCAGCAGCTTAGGGGGGGGCGCGAACACTGAAGCTTTCTTT
TRBJ2-3 | TRBD2 | TRBV7-2 | many | CASSPLAGGPNTQYF | TGTGCCAGCAGCCCCCTAGCGGGGGGGCCTAATACGCAGTATTTT
TRBJ2-1 | TRBD1 | TRBV7-9 | - | CASSSDRGHENEQFF | TGTGCCAGCAGCTCGGACAGGGGGCACGAGAATGAGCAGTTCTTC
TRBJ2-1 | TRBD2 | TRBV6-2/TRBV6-3 | few | CASSHSGASSYNEQFF | TGTGCCAGCAGTCATAGCGGGGCGAGCTCCTACAATGAGCAGTTCTTC